This TCR beta chain was captured in a study of cytomegalovirus exposure and HLA in healthy donors. The CDR3 runs 16 residues. Germline-derived CDR1 and CDR2 are SEHNR and FQNEAQ (reference sequence). Between the trimmed V and J ends, which lost 4 bases and 5 bases, there was a span of 18 bases. Profiling relied on immunoSEQ multiplex PCR, and the TCRdb table lists in-frame clones only, not all of them. The data hold about 190,000 clones, with roughly 83% observed a single time. The chain couples TRBV7-9 to TRBJ2-1; tentatively, D is TRBD2 (6 bases). Sequencing input: PBMCs. This clonotype was obtained from a woman in her late teens or twenties in good health and CMV-seronegative. CDR3 DNA: TGTGCCAGCAGCTCAGCCCGGGTGGAGGGAAACAATGAGCAGTTCTTC. Encoded protein: CASSSARVEGNNEQFF.